This T cell receptor (beta chain) was identified during a study of blood T cell repertoires in COVID-19. Study-level information: T cells, B-cell-depleted T cells, or PBMCs supplied cDNA or gDNA.

The protocol was immunoSEQ multiplex PCR, while the TCRdb copy is restricted to in-frame clones and leaves out a portion. Found here are about 300,000 clones, nearly 90% of them singletons; the top ten hold 1.5% to 2%. V lost 6 bases and J lost 3; bases outside the gene matches: 4. The CDR3 contains 13 residues. This chain connects TRBV12-3 or TRBV12-4 to TRBJ2-5; TRBD1 agrees at 7 bases. The sequence came from a woman in her 30s with COVID-19, enrolled during active disease. The source material was peripheral blood. The CDR3 loop is CASSPGTEETQYF. The CDR3, as DNA: TGTGCCAGCAGCCCCGGGACAGAAGAGACCCAGTACTTC.